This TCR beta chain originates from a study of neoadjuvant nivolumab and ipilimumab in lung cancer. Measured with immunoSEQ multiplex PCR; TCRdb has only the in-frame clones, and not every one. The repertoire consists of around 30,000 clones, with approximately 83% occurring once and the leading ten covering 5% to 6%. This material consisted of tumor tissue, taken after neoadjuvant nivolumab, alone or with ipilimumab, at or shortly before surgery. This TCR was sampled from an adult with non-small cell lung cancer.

CDR3 residues: CASSPEVEIGAEQFF. For the CDR3, the DNA is TGTGCCAGCTCACCGGAAGTGGAGATTGGGGCTGAGCAGTTCTTC. This chain links TRBV18 with TRBJ2-1, with D maybe TRBD1 (5 bases). The CDR3 extends over 15 amino acids. V dropped 3 bases and J dropped 9 bases, with 18 bases sitting between them. Germline V CDR1 and CDR2: KGHSH, LQKENI.